This T cell receptor beta chain was captured in a study of control samples from healthy donors and cancer patients. Measured with immunoSEQ multiplex PCR; TCRdb has only the in-frame clones, and not every one. The table has more than 75,000 clones, under 90% seen once. V shed 2 bases and J shed 4 bases, with 11 bases lying between them. This CDR3 region has 14 residues. Looked up from germline, CDR1 is LGHDT and CDR2 is YNNKEL (reference sequence). The clonotype comes from a man aged 45-65 years in good health. Input material: blood. The V call is TRBV3-1 (or the pseudogene TRBV3-2), the J call TRBJ1-2, with D unclear. The CDR3 loop reads CASSQQAGGYGYTF. For the CDR3, the DNA is TGTGCCAGCAGCCAACAGGCGGGAGGCTATGGCTACACCTTC.